This T cell receptor (beta chain) was captured in a study of shared clonotypes between healthy human individuals. The germline V and J ends were trimmed by 6 bases and 0 bases, with 6 bases remaining between them. The CDR3 sequence is 12 residues long. The germline V gene encodes CDR1 ENHRY and CDR2 SYGVKD. Many counts were recorded for this clone. Its antigen is currently unknown. Unsorted PBMC samples were amplified in replicate PCRs containing 300 ng DNA, roughly 30,000 T cell genomes. Clones were read by immunoSEQ multiplex PCR, and TCRdb kept only the in-frame ones, dropping some. This sample carries some 530,000 clones, over 75% of them seen once, and the ten largest clones take about an eighth. General study results and limits: Tissue TCR repertoires likely differ from these blood-only repertoires.

Specimen: PBMCs. This TCR was sampled from a woman in her thirties or forties in good health. Some clones in this sample may be carry-over from other donors' samples. V gene TRBV10-3 combines with J gene TRBJ2-7, with D possibly matching TRBD2 (6 bases). The CDR3 nucleotides read TGTGCCATCAGGGGAGGCTCCTACGAGCAGTACTTC. It codes for CAIRGGSYEQYF.